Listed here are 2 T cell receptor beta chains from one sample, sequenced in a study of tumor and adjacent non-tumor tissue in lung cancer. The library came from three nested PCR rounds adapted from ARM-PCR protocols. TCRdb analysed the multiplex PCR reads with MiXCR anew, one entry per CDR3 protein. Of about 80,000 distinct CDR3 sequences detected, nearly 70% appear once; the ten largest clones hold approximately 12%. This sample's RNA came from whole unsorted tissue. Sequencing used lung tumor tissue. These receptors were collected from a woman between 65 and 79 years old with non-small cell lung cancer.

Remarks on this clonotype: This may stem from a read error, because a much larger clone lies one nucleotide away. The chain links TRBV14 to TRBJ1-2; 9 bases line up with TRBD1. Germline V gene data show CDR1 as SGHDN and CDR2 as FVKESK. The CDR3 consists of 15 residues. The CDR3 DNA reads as TGTGCCAGCAGCCGAGTAATACAGGGGGCGGGCGGCTACGCCTTC. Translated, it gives CASSRVIQGAGGYAF.

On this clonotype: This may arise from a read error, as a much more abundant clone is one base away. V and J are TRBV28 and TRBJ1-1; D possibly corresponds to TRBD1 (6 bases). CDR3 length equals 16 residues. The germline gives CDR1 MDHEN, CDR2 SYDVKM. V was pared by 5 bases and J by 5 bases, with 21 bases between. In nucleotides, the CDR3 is TGTGCCAGCAGTCCGCACGGACTGGGGGCACGGACTGAAGCTTTCTTT. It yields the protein CASSPHGLGARTEAFF.